One sample yielded the 4 T cell receptor beta chains listed below, sequenced in a study of cytomegalovirus exposure and HLA in healthy donors. Vbeta (60) and Jbeta (13) primers were used in the PCR. The assay was immunoSEQ multiplex PCR, and TCRdb's table has in-frame clones only and misses some. The sample lists roughly 100,000 clones, 55% to 80% occurring once. The material sequenced was PBMCs. These receptors all stem from a human donor in good health.

The chain is built from TRBV2 and TRBJ2-7, with a weak D call TRBD2 (5 bases). CDR1 is SNHLY, CDR2 FYNNEI, per germline. V was cut by 2 bases and J by 11 bases, with 13 bases left in between. The CDR3 consists of 12 residues. The CDR3, as DNA: TGTGCCAGCAGTGAACGGTGGACCGGGGAGTACTTC. Translated, it gives CASSERWTGEYF.

V usage is TRBV7-8 and J usage is TRBJ1-2, with no clear D. Germline V gives CDR1 SGHVS, CDR2 FQNEAQ. The CDR3 totals 12 residues. V lost 4 bases and J lost 10, with 13 bases in between. The CDR3 spells CASSSGLSDYTF. CDR3 DNA sequence: TGTGCCAGCAGCTCTGGACTTTCGGACTACACCTTC.

This clone was observed a handful of times. J is TRBJ2-7 and V is TRBV4-1; 8 positions agree with TRBD2. Trimming cost V 4 bases and J 0 bases; bases outside gene matches: 5. This CDR3 is 15 amino acids long. Germline V lookup: CDR1 MGHRA, CDR2 YSYEKL. This CDR3 reads CASSPLTSASYEQYF. In DNA, the CDR3 is TGCGCCAGCAGCCCCCTGACTAGCGCCTCCTACGAGCAGTACTTC.

The DNA of the CDR3 is TGTGCCAGCCGCCGGGGGTGGGAATCCTACGAGCAGTACTTC. Its protein product is CASRRGWESYEQYF. This sequence joins TRBV6-5 and TRBJ2-7; D may be TRBD2 (6 bases). This CDR3 contains 14 residues. The V end lost 8 bases, the J end lost 1 base, and 15 bases lay between the germline ends. CDR1 is MNHEY, CDR2 SVGAGI, per germline.